Each of the 27 T cell receptor beta chains below was sequenced from the same sample in a study of cytomegalovirus exposure and HLA in healthy donors. With 60 Vbeta and 13 Jbeta primers, the PCR was carried out. The method was immunoSEQ multiplex PCR; TCRdb's version includes in-frame clones alone and lacks a portion of them. Of fewer than 200,000 clones in the sample, 87% were seen once. Sequencing input: PBMCs. The origin of the receptors is a boy between 2 and 10 years old in good health and CMV-seronegative.

This chain links TRBV29-1 with TRBJ2-7; D may be TRBD2 (7 bases). V shed 3 bases and J shed 7 bases, with 25 bases lying between them. CDR3 length: 16 amino acids. Germline loops: CDR1 SQVTM, CDR2 ANQGSEA. DNA of the CDR3: TGCAGCGTTGACAGCGCCGACGGGGGGCTGATAGTGGAGCAGTACTTC. Protein: CSVDSADGGLIVEQYF.

The chain is built from TRBV7-8 and TRBJ2-4; the match to TRBD1 covers 9 bases. This CDR3 has 17 amino acids. Germline V CDR1 and CDR2: SGHVS, FQNEAQ. V was clipped by 5 bases and J by 0 bases; unmatched bases: 8. The CDR3 DNA follows: TGTGCCAGCAGCAAGACAGGGGGGGGATTAGCCAAAAACATTCAGTACTTC. As protein: CASSKTGGGLAKNIQYF.

The chain couples TRBV27 to TRBJ2-3, with a possible D match to TRBD2 (7 bases). Germline assignment: CDR1 MNHEY and CDR2 SMNVEV (reference sequence). Trimming shortened V by 1 base and J by 4 bases, and 12 bases separated the two germline ends. This CDR3 contains 15 residues. For the CDR3, the DNA is TGTGCCAGCAGTTTATGGGAGGGGGGCCCAGATACGCAGTATTTT. Its protein is CASSLWEGGPDTQYF.

The chain carries TRBV4-1 and TRBJ1-5; D not certain. Per the germline V gene, CDR1 is MGHRA and CDR2 is YSYEKL. The CDR3 is made up of 19 amino acids. V was shortened by 4 bases and J by 5 bases, with 27 bases between the two germline ends. The CDR3 loop is CASSPIDPSTDPTHQPQHF. The DNA for the CDR3 is TGCGCCAGCAGCCCGATTGACCCATCAACAGACCCTACCCATCAGCCCCAGCATTTT.

J is TRBJ2-2 and V is TRBV19, with 9 bases matching TRBD2. Trimming took 5 bases from V and 3 from J; bases not matched to a gene: 1. Germline CDR1 LNHDA, CDR2 SQIVND (reference sequence). This CDR3 is built from 14 residues. CDR3: CASSVAGDTGELFF. The CDR3 nucleotides read TGTGCCAGTAGTGTAGCGGGAGACACCGGGGAGCTGTTTTTT.

The V gene is TRBV7-8, the J gene TRBJ2-4; 11 bases line up with TRBD2. The germline V gene has CDR1 SGHVS and CDR2 FQNEAQ. The CDR3 is 18 amino acids. The trim removed 4 bases at V and 1 base at J, leaving 9 bases unmatched. CDR3 coding DNA: TGTGCCAGCAGCTCCGGTAGCGGGGGGGCTTGGGCCAAAAACATTCAGTACTTC. This gives the protein CASSSGSGGAWAKNIQYF. The variable domain in full, with the rest retrieved from reference TRBV7-8 and TRBJ2-4, is GAGVSQSPRYKVAKRGQDVALRCDPISGHVSLFWYQQALGQGPEFLTYFQNEAQLDKSGLPSDRFFAERPEGSVSTLKIQRTQQEDSAVYLCASSSGSGGAWAKNIQYFGAGTRLSVL.

This chain joins TRBV9 and TRBJ1-6, with D possibly matching TRBD1 (6 bases). CDR1 and CDR2 (germline): SGDLS, YYNGEE. The V end lost 4 bases, the J end lost 9 bases, and 17 bases lay between the germline ends. The CDR3 runs 15 residues. The CDR3 DNA reads as TGTGCCAGCAGCCTACCACAGGGAGAGGGTTCACCCCTCCACTTT. Amino acid sequence: CASSLPQGEGSPLHF.

The V gene is TRBV19, the J gene TRBJ2-7, with D unclear. CDR3 size: 13 residues. The V and J ends lost 5 bases and 4 bases respectively, with 12 bases between them. CDR1 and CDR2 (germline): LNHDA, SQIVND (reference sequence). CDR3 loop: CASSRVSPYEQYF. CDR3 nucleotides: TGTGCCAGTAGTCGGGTCAGCCCGTACGAGCAGTACTTC.

CDR3 sequence (DNA): TGTGCCAGCAGCTCCACGTCCAGGGGGGAGACCCAGTACTTC. Translated: CASSSTSRGETQYF. This chain connects TRBV11-2 to TRBJ2-5; 7 bases line up with TRBD1. Germline values: CDR1 SGHAT, CDR2 FQNNGV. The J segment lost 5 bases and the V segment lost 4 bases, leaving 7 bases of the junction unmatched. CDR3 size: 14 residues.

This clone was found a few times. V is TRBV9 and J is TRBJ2-7; TRBD2 agrees at 7 bases. Germline V CDR1 and CDR2: SGDLS, YYNGEE. The CDR3 is 15 amino acids. The V segment lost 4 bases and the J segment 3 bases; nucleotides outside the gene matches: 10. The CDR3 loop reads CASSPTSEPFYEQYF. The CDR3 DNA sequence: TGTGCCAGCAGCCCAACTAGCGAGCCCTTCTACGAGCAGTACTTC. Complete variable domain (other parts from reference TRBV9 and TRBJ2-7): DSGVTQTPKHLITATGQRVTLRCSPRSGDLSVYWYQQSLDQGLQFLIQYYNGEERAKGNILERFSAQQFPDLHSELNLSSLELGDSALYFCASSPTSEPFYEQYFGPGTRLTVT.

The chain combines TRBV18 with TRBJ1-2; D uncertain. CDR1 and CDR2 (germline): KGHSH, LQKENI. The CDR3 covers 17 residues. The V end was cut by 3 bases, the J end by 8 bases, with 25 bases between. The CDR3 is CASSPVAPANLPNGYTF. The CDR3 DNA follows: TGTGCCAGCTCACCGGTTGCTCCCGCTAACTTACCAAACGGCTACACCTTC. Full variable domain (remainder filled in from reference TRBV18 and TRBJ1-2): NAGVMQNPRHLVRRRGQEARLRCSPMKGHSHVYWYRQLPEEGLKFMVYLQKENIIDESGMPKERFSAEFPKEGPSILRIQQVVRGDSAAYFCASSPVAPANLPNGYTFGSGTRLTVV.

The chain is built from TRBV27 and TRBJ1-2; TRBD1 matches at 8 bases. This CDR3 has 15 residues. J gave up 3 bases and V 2 bases, and 5 bases lay outside the gene matches. Germline-derived CDR1 and CDR2 are MNHEY and SMNVEV (reference sequence). The CDR3 coding sequence is TGTGCCAGCAGTTTAAGGACAGGGAGGGACTATGGCTACACCTTC. It specifies CASSLRTGRDYGYTF.

CDR3 nucleotides: TGTGCCAGCAGCTTAGCTTTACAGGGGGCCTCAAAGTTCTACGAGCAGTACTTC. This codes for CASSLALQGASKFYEQYF. This chain uses TRBV7-2 with TRBJ2-7, with 9 positions matching TRBD1. The length of the CDR3 is 18 residues. V was pared by 0 bases and J by 3 bases, with 12 bases of the junction left unmatched. CDR1 SGHTA and CDR2 FQGNSA come from the germline V gene.

This clone was seen once. The J gene is TRBJ1-1, the V gene TRBV6-5; D may be TRBD1 (6 bases). The CDR3 is made up of 13 amino acids. Per germline, CDR1 MNHEY and CDR2 SVGAGI. V was trimmed by 5 bases and J by 5 bases, leaving 12 bases between them. CDR3 sequence reads: CASSGGGQTEAFF. CDR3 coding DNA: TGTGCCAGCAGTGGGGGGGGGCAAACTGAAGCTTTCTTT.

V is TRBV4-1 and J is TRBJ2-7, with D perhaps matching TRBD1 (5 bases). Germline lookup yields CDR1 MGHRA and CDR2 YSYEKL. This CDR3 region has 16 residues. Trimming took 2 bases from V and 3 from J, leaving 17 bases between them. The CDR3 loop reads CASSQHQGSVRYEQYF. The CDR3 bases are TGCGCCAGCAGCCAACATCAGGGTTCGGTACGCTACGAGCAGTACTTC.

This chain uses TRBV28 with TRBJ1-2; the D gene is possibly TRBD1 (6 bases). The CDR3 has 15 amino acids. Germline V lookup: CDR1 MDHEN, CDR2 SYDVKM. Trimming removed 6 bases from V and 2 bases from J, with 16 bases in between. The CDR3: CASRYPLGQNYGYTF. The CDR3 DNA sequence: TGTGCCAGCAGGTACCCCCTTGGACAGAACTATGGCTACACCTTC.

For this clone: Additional DNA sequences in this sample encode the identical CDR3. This chain uses TRBV28 with TRBJ1-1; 9 bases map to TRBD1. This CDR3 has 11 residues. Germline V gene lookup returns CDR1 MDHEN and CDR2 SYDVKM. J lost 14 bases, V lost 6 bases, and 7 bases had no gene match. CDR3 sequence: CASRGDRVTFF. The CDR3 DNA is TGTGCCAGCAGGGGGGACAGGGTTACCTTCTTT.

V and J are TRBV12-5 and TRBJ1-2; D may be TRBD1 (5 bases). This CDR3 contains 14 residues. V gave up 10 bases and J gave up 6 bases, with 21 bases separating them. Germline assignment: CDR1 LGHNT and CDR2 FRNRAP. The CDR3 coding sequence is TGTGCTACCCCCGGTCGGGCCCTACAGGATGGCTACACCTTC. Translating gives CATPGRALQDGYTF.

J is TRBJ2-1 and V is TRBV6-5; TRBD2 agrees at 7 bases. Germline CDR1 MNHEY, CDR2 SVGAGI. This CDR3 comprises 15 residues. V trimming: 6 bases; J trimming: 0 bases; junction bases outside the gene matches: 5. The CDR3 region is CASSSRTSSYNEQFF. The CDR3 bases are TGTGCCAGCAGCTCTAGGACTAGCTCCTACAATGAGCAGTTCTTC.

The CDR3 DNA follows: TGTGCCTGGAAGCACGGGACAGCTGGCACCGGGGAGCTGTTTTTT. This encodes CAWKHGTAGTGELFF. The chain joins TRBV30 to TRBJ2-2, with 7 positions matching TRBD1. Germline V lookup: CDR1 GTSNPN, CDR2 SVGIG (reference sequence). V shed 4 bases, J shed 4 bases, and the junction held 9 bases outside the gene matches. This CDR3 contains 15 residues.

The chain carries TRBV5-1 and TRBJ2-6; 8 bases agree with TRBD1. The germline V gene has CDR1 SGHRS and CDR2 YFSETQ. Trimming cost V 5 bases and J 0 bases; bases outside gene matches: 10. This CDR3 is 18 amino acids long. The chain's CDR3 is CASREPGQVISGANVLTF. The CDR3 DNA follows: TGCGCCAGCAGGGAACCGGGACAGGTGATCTCTGGGGCCAACGTCCTGACTTTC.

The rearrangement uses TRBV27 and TRBJ1-1, with D unclear. CDR1 is MNHEY and CDR2 is SMNVEV in the germline V gene (reference sequence). This CDR3 is 14 amino acids long. V lost 0 bases and J 1 base, leaving 6 bases between the germline ends. CDR3 sequence reads: CASSLSPGNTEAFF. DNA for the CDR3: TGTGCCAGCAGTTTATCACCGGGGAACACTGAAGCTTTCTTT.

The chain is built from TRBV5-1 and TRBJ2-4; maybe TRBD2 (7 bases). The CDR3 loop spans 15 amino acids. Germline assignment: CDR1 SGHRS and CDR2 YFSETQ. V dropped 0 bases and J dropped 6 bases, with 13 bases sitting between them. This CDR3 is CASSLGGGGGNIQYF. The CDR3 DNA sequence: TGCGCCAGCAGCTTGGGAGGGGGGGGAGGAAACATTCAGTACTTC.

V and J are TRBV13 and TRBJ1-1; D remains unclear. The ends were cut back, 8 bases at V and 4 bases at J, with 17 bases in the middle. The CDR3 is made up of 14 amino acids. Germline V CDR1 and CDR2: PRHDT, FYEKMQ (reference sequence). The CDR3 coding sequence is TGTGCCAGCCCGCCGGTAGCGTGGGGCACTGAAGCTTTCTTT. Its translation: CASPPVAWGTEAFF.

This chain links TRBV19 with TRBJ2-5; D uncertain. Trimming removed 8 bases at V and 0 bases at J, with 10 bases between. This CDR3 region has 13 residues. Germline CDR1 is LNHDA and CDR2 is SQIVND (reference sequence). The CDR3 here is CASAGQDQETQYF. In DNA, the CDR3 is TGTGCCAGTGCTGGCCAGGACCAAGAGACCCAGTACTTC.

The CDR3 protein is CAISEGADTQYF. The DNA of the CDR3 is TGTGCCATCAGTGAAGGGGCAGATACGCAGTATTTT. The chain carries TRBV10-3 and TRBJ2-3, with D tentatively TRBD1 (5 bases). Germline V gene data show CDR1 as ENHRY and CDR2 as SYGVKD. The CDR3 has 12 amino acids. V was pared by 3 bases and J by 4 bases, with 5 bases between.

The J gene is TRBJ1-1, the V gene TRBV7-8; 7 bases fit TRBD1. With V trimmed by 5 bases and J by 9 bases, 6 bases remained unmatched. This CDR3 spans 12 amino acids. Germline V gene sequence: CDR1 SGHVS, CDR2 FQNEAQ. The DNA for the CDR3 is TGTGCCAGCAGCAGCAACAGGGGTAAAGCTTTCTTT. This translates into CASSSNRGKAFF. Variable domain in full (rest from reference TRBV7-8 and TRBJ1-1): GAGVSQSPRYKVAKRGQDVALRCDPISGHVSLFWYQQALGQGPEFLTYFQNEAQLDKSGLPSDRFFAERPEGSVSTLKIQRTQQEDSAVYLCASSSNRGKAFFGQGTRLTVV.